The 10 T cell receptor beta chains listed next were all sequenced from one sample in a study of Ad26.COV2.S vaccination and SARS-CoV-2 variants. Treatment described: over 15 received Ad26.COV2.S at low or high dose, single or two shots; five or six received placebo; per-sample allocation not given. On day 63 after the first injection, vaccine and placebo recipients gave samples. TCRdb's copy holds only in-frame clones and misses some; the assay was immunoSEQ multiplex PCR. The table has a few hundred thousand clones, roughly 90% seen once. Sequenced here: peripheral blood, sampled in a trial of Ad26.COV2.S vaccine versus placebo. Receptors originate from a person between 18 and 65 years old who received the Ad26.COV2.S COVID-19 vaccine or a placebo.

The V call is TRBV28, the J call TRBJ1-2, with D maybe TRBD1 (6 bases). The CDR3 runs 15 residues. Between the trimmed V and J ends, which lost 3 bases and 2 bases, there was a span of 13 bases. The germline V gene encodes CDR1 MDHEN and CDR2 SYDVKM. This CDR3 reads CASSFGVGGNYGYTF. CDR3 coding DNA: TGTGCCAGCAGTTTTGGTGTAGGGGGAAACTATGGCTACACCTTC.

The chain uses TRBV24-1 and TRBJ1-1; D not resolved. CDR1 is KGHDR and CDR2 is SFDVKD in the germline V gene. Trimming removed 2 bases at V and 1 base at J, with 10 bases between. This CDR3 has 15 residues. The CDR3 spells CATSDSRKPNTEAFF. CDR3 in DNA: TGTGCCACCAGTGATTCGCGGAAGCCGAACACTGAAGCTTTCTTT.

This clone was seen once. This chain uses TRBV27 with TRBJ1-1, with no clear D. Trimming removed 2 bases from V and 5 bases from J, with 6 bases in between. This CDR3 spans 12 amino acids. Germline CDR1 is MNHEY and CDR2 is SMNVEV (reference sequence). CDR3 sequence reads: CASSLLGTEAFF. The CDR3, as DNA: TGTGCCAGCAGTTTACTAGGGACTGAAGCTTTCTTT.

The chain links TRBV5-1 to TRBJ1-1, with 8 bases fitting TRBD1. The trim removed 0 bases at V and 10 bases at J, leaving 11 bases unmatched. This CDR3 is 15 amino acids long. In germline, CDR1 is SGHRS, CDR2 YFSETQ. The CDR3 region has the DNA TGCGCCAGCAGCTTGGTAGTGGGCAGGGGGCGCGGAGCTTTCTTT. Translation: CASSLVVGRGRGAFF.

V is TRBV10-3 and J is TRBJ1-2; D is unclear. Germline CDR1 is ENHRY and CDR2 is SYGVKD. The CDR3 covers 14 residues. V was cut by 5 bases and J by 6 bases, with 16 bases left in between. The CDR3 reads CAISPPDRNHGYTF. In DNA form, the CDR3 reads TGTGCCATCAGTCCACCCGATCGAAATCATGGCTACACCTTC.

The genes are TRBV5-6 and TRBJ2-7, with 9 bases lining up with TRBD1. The germline V gene has CDR1 SGHDT and CDR2 YYEEEE. The CDR3 contains 19 residues. With V trimmed by 4 bases and J by 1 base, 18 bases remained unmatched. CDR3 region: CASSLWNVGGTGLSYEQYF. In DNA form, the CDR3 reads TGTGCCAGCAGCCTTTGGAACGTGGGTGGGACAGGGTTATCCTACGAGCAGTACTTC.

The chain links TRBV5-1 to TRBJ2-3, with TRBD1 as a possible D gene (5 bases). Germline CDR1 and CDR2: SGHRS and YFSETQ. The CDR3 has 14 residues. Trimming stripped 0 bases from V and 4 bases from J, with 9 bases between. In DNA, the CDR3 is TGCGCCAGCAGCTTGGGGGGCAACCCAGATACGCAGTATTTT. The encoded protein is CASSLGGNPDTQYF.

The chain combines TRBV5-6 with TRBJ1-4; the match to TRBD1 covers 8 bases. This CDR3 contains 15 residues. Losses at the gene ends were 0 bases for V and 8 bases for J; bases not matched to a gene: 6. Germline loops: CDR1 SGHDT, CDR2 YYEEEE. The chain's CDR3 is CASSLASGQAEKLFF. DNA of the CDR3: TGTGCCAGCAGCTTGGCCTCGGGACAGGCGGAAAAACTGTTTTTT.

The V gene is TRBV7-8, the J gene TRBJ1-5; TRBD1 matches 9 bases. CDR1 and CDR2 (germline): SGHVS, FQNEAQ. CDR3 length: 17 residues. Losses at the gene ends were 5 bases for V and 4 bases for J; bases not matched to a gene: 12. The CDR3 sequence is CASSPVPGQGRNQPQHF. The CDR3 DNA sequence: TGTGCCAGCAGCCCAGTCCCGGGACAGGGCCGAAATCAGCCCCAGCATTTT.

V is TRBV7-3 and J is TRBJ2-1; 8 bases are shared with TRBD2. The CDR3 has 15 amino acids. V was pared by 2 bases and J by 4 bases, with 4 bases of the junction left unmatched. CDR1 and CDR2 from the germline V gene are SGHTA and FQGTGA. The CDR3 here is CASSLSAGVYNEQFF. CDR3 bases: TGTGCCAGCAGCTTATCAGCGGGGGTTTACAATGAGCAGTTCTTC.